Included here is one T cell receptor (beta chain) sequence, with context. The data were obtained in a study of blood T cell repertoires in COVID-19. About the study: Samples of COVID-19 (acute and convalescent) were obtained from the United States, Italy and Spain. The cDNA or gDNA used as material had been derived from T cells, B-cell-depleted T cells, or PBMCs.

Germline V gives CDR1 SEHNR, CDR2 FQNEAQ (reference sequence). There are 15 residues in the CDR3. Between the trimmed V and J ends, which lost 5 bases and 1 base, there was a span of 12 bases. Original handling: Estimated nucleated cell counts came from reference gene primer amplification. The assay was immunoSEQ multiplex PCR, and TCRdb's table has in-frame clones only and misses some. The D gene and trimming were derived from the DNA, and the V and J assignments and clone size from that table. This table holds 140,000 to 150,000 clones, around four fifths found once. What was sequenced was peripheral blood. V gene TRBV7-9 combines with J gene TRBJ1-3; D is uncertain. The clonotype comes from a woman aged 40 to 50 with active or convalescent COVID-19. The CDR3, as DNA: TGTGCCAGCAGCCCGAGTTGGGAGTCTGGAAACACCATATATTTT. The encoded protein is CASSPSWESGNTIYF. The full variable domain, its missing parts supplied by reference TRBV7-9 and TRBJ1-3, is DTGVSQNPRHKITKRGQNVTFRCDPISEHNRLYWYRQTLGQGPEFLTYFQNEAQLEKSRLLSDRFSAERPKGSFSTLEIQRTEQGDSAMYLCASSPSWESGNTIYFGEGSWLTVV.